A single sample is the source of the 26 T cell receptor beta chains below, sequenced in a study of T cell repertoires in cytomegalovirus infection. These TCRs are of unknown antigen specificity. From the reads, TCRdb called clonotypes with MiXCR, one entry per CDR3 protein. The table shows fewer than 350,000 distinct CDR3 sequences, with about 28% occurring only once. This sample comprised cultured PBMCs, obtained from culture after CMV antigen stimulation. These receptors all stem from a human donor in good health (CMV status not recorded). Some clones in this sample may be carry-over from other donors' samples.

This clonotype was detected many times. The chain recombines TRBV7-3 with TRBJ2-3; D remains ambiguous. The CDR3 has 13 amino acids. V was trimmed by 5 bases and J by 1 base, leaving 7 bases between them. CDR1 is SGHTA, CDR2 FQGTGA, per germline. As DNA, the CDR3 is TGTGCCAGCAGCCCCTCGGGCACAGATACGCAGTATTTT. Translation gives CASSPSGTDTQYF.

The chain couples TRBV7-9 to TRBJ2-7; D remains unclear. The V end was cut by 7 bases, the J end by 6 bases, with 16 bases between. The CDR3 contains 13 residues. Germline CDR1 SEHNR, CDR2 FQNEAQ (reference sequence). In DNA, the CDR3 is TGTGCCAGCATGGGAACTACCCTTTCCGAGCAGTACTTC. Its translation: CASMGTTLSEQYF.

The V and J genes are TRBV3-1 and TRBJ2-2; D may be TRBD1 or TRBD2 (6 bases each). CDR1 is LGHDT, CDR2 YNNKEL, per germline (reference sequence). This CDR3 has 16 residues. Between the trimmed V and J ends, which lost 2 bases and 5 bases, there was a span of 15 bases. The CDR3 DNA reads as TGTGCCAGCAGCCAATTGGGGGGCGAGAAGACCGGGGAGCTGTTTTTT. It encodes CASSQLGGEKTGELFF.

The rearrangement links TRBV7-4 to TRBJ2-7; perhaps TRBD2 as D (5 bases). Germline V lookup: CDR1 SGHVT, CDR2 SQSDAQ. V was clipped by 0 bases and J by 6 bases, with 9 bases between them. This CDR3 region has 13 residues. CDR3 bases: TGTGCCAGCAGCTTAGCGGGAGTGGGCGAGCAGTACTTC. It is translated as CASSLAGVGEQYF.

This chain links TRBV5-1 with TRBJ1-3; perhaps TRBD1 as D (5 bases). Per the germline V gene, CDR1 is SGHRS and CDR2 is YFSETQ. This CDR3 is 13 amino acids long. Trimming took off 0 bases at V and 10 bases at J, with 11 bases between the two ends. The CDR3 region has the DNA TGCGCCAGCAGCTTGGCAGGGAGGGGAACCATATATTTT. It specifies CASSLAGRGTIYF.

This clonotype has a handful of counts. This chain uses TRBV18 with TRBJ1-1, with a tentative D call TRBD1 (6 bases). CDR1 is KGHSH, CDR2 LQKENI, per germline. The germline V and J ends were trimmed by 7 bases and 2 bases, with 14 bases remaining between them. CDR3 length equals 14 residues. CDR3 protein: CASLTPRGNTEAFF. CDR3 bases: TGTGCCAGCTTAACCCCCAGGGGCAACACTGAAGCTTTCTTT.

This clonotype was seen a few times. The rearrangement links TRBV4-2 to TRBJ2-2; TRBD2 agrees at 10 bases. The CDR3 loop spans 18 amino acids. Germline V CDR1 and CDR2: LGHNA, YNFKEQ. Trimming removed 0 bases from V and 5 bases from J; junction bases left unmatched: 9. The CDR3 DNA sequence: TGTGCCAGCAGCCAAGATCGAGCGGGAGGGCCTGGGACCGGGGAGCTGTTTTTT. Protein: CASSQDRAGGPGTGELFF.

This clonotype turned up a few times. The V and J genes are TRBV6-5 and TRBJ1-2; weak D call: TRBD1 (6 bases). Germline CDR1 MNHEY, CDR2 SVGAGI. The CDR3 sequence is 12 residues long. The V gene lost 5 bases and the J gene lost 4 bases, with 8 bases spanning the gap. The CDR3: CASSIRGYGYTF. The CDR3 DNA follows: TGTGCCAGCAGTATCAGGGGCTATGGCTACACCTTC.

This clonotype showed up just a few times. The chain joins TRBV7-2 to TRBJ1-2; 9 bases align to TRBD1. Germline V gene data show CDR1 as SGHTA and CDR2 as FQGNSA. Trimming took 2 bases from V and 6 from J; bases not matched to a gene: 16. The CDR3 covers 18 residues. CDR3 bases: TGTGCCAGCAGCTTAAAAGGGACAGGGAATGGGGGGACGCATGGCTACACCTTC. It encodes CASSLKGTGNGGTHGYTF.

The chain is built from TRBV7-2 and TRBJ2-7, with 8 bases matching TRBD1. J was trimmed by 3 bases and V by 4 bases; bases with no gene match: 5. Per germline, CDR1 SGHTA and CDR2 FQGNSA. The CDR3 spans 14 residues. CDR3 sequence reads: CASSSPGQDYEQYF. CDR3 nucleotide sequence: TGTGCCAGCAGCTCCCCGGGACAGGACTACGAGCAGTACTTC. Based on the CDR3 plus reference TRBV7-2 and TRBJ2-7, the full variable domain is GAGVSQSPSNKVTEKGKDVELRCDPISGHTALYWYRQSLGQGLEFLIYFQGNSAPDKSGLPSDRFSAERTGGSVSTLTIQRTQQEDSAVYLCASSSPGQDYEQYFGPGTRLTVT.

The J gene is TRBJ2-7, the V gene TRBV27, with D possibly TRBD2 on 6 matching bases. The CDR3 runs 13 residues. CDR1 is MNHEY, CDR2 SMNVEV, per germline (reference sequence). The V end lost 0 bases, the J end lost 8 bases, and 11 bases lay between the germline ends. Here the CDR3 reads CASSLSRGLQQYF. The CDR3 DNA follows: TGTGCCAGCAGTTTATCGAGGGGACTTCAGCAGTACTTC.

This clonotype has just a few counts. The chain carries TRBV11-2 and TRBJ1-1; 7 nucleotides agree with TRBD1. Germline V gene data show CDR1 as SGHAT and CDR2 as FQNNGV. V dropped 6 bases and J dropped 0; count of bases not matched to a gene: 7. The length of the CDR3 is 15 residues. CDR3 nucleotide sequence: TGTGCCAGCAGGAACCCAGGGGGGTTGAACACTGAAGCTTTCTTT. This translates into CASRNPGGLNTEAFF. Full variable domain (outside the CDR3, taken from reference TRBV11-2 and TRBJ1-1): EAGVAQSPRYKIIEKRQSVAFWCNPISGHATLYWYQQILGQGPKLLIQFQNNGVVDDSQLPKDRFSAERLKGVDSTLKIQPAKLEDSAVYLCASRNPGGLNTEAFFGQGTRLTVV.

This clonotype was detected many times. The V gene is TRBV7-6, the J gene TRBJ2-1, with 10 positions matching TRBD2. Germline lookup yields CDR1 SGHVS and CDR2 FNYEAQ. The CDR3 extends over 17 amino acids. Unmatched junction bases numbered 5, after V lost 3 bases and J lost 0 bases. DNA for the CDR3: TGTGCCAGCAGCTTGCTAGCGGGGGCCACCTCCTACAATGAGCAGTTCTTC. This sequence encodes CASSLLAGATSYNEQFF.

The rearrangement joins TRBV10-3 to TRBJ2-6; 8 nucleotides align to TRBD1. V gave up 8 bases and J gave up 4 bases; unmatched junction bases: 13. The CDR3 totals 17 residues. Germline V gene data show CDR1 as ENHRY and CDR2 as SYGVKD. CDR3 sequence (DNA): TGTGCCATCCCCATGCGGACAGGGAGTTCGGGGGCCAACGTCCTGACTTTC. Protein product: CAIPMRTGSSGANVLTF.

In its sample, this clonotype was seen a few times. Here the CDR3 DNA reads TGTGCCAGCAGTTTATACAGAACTAACACCGGGGAGCTGTTTTTT. This translates into CASSLYRTNTGELFF. The gene calls are TRBV12-3 or TRBV12-4 and TRBJ2-2; unclear D gene. Deletions cut 2 bases from V and 2 bases from J, with 9 bases between. CDR3 length equals 15 residues.

The chain carries TRBV2 and TRBJ1-6; D is unclear. The germline V gene has CDR1 SNHLY and CDR2 FYNNEI. The CDR3 contains 15 residues. V was trimmed by 0 bases and J by 7 bases, leaving 10 bases between them. CDR3 DNA sequence: TGTGCCAGCAGTGAAGCGGGGAGTTGGAATTCACCCCTCCACTTT. Translating it yields CASSEAGSWNSPLHF.

The V and J genes are TRBV28 and TRBJ1-6, with unresolved D. Deletions cut 1 base from V and 7 bases from J, with 8 bases between. CDR3 length: 14 amino acids. Germline V gene sequence: CDR1 MDHEN, CDR2 SYDVKM. This chain's CDR3 is CASSLFTLNSPLHF. CDR3 sequence (DNA): TGTGCCAGCAGTTTATTTACCTTAAATTCACCCCTCCACTTT.

This rearrangement joins TRBV25-1 to TRBJ2-1, with a weak D call TRBD1 (5 bases). Trimming took off 3 bases at V and 1 base at J, with 16 bases between the two ends. The CDR3 contains 17 residues. Germline assignment: CDR1 MGHDK and CDR2 SYGVNS. CDR3 sequence (DNA): TGTGCCAGCAGTGATTCGGCAGGGTATGGATCCTACAATGAGCAGTTCTTC. It yields the protein CASSDSAGYGSYNEQFF.

The V gene is TRBV20-1, the J gene TRBJ1-5; the D gene is possibly TRBD1 (5 bases). CDR3 size: 13 residues. Trimming cost V 6 bases and J 6 bases, with 15 bases left between them. Germline loops: CDR1 DFQATT, CDR2 SNEGSKA (reference sequence). Here the CDR3 reads CSALVRTGQPQHF. CDR3 DNA sequence: TGCAGTGCCCTCGTACGAACAGGTCAGCCCCAGCATTTT.

This clonotype came up a few times. The genes are TRBV7-2 and TRBJ2-3, with D possibly being TRBD1 or TRBD2 (5 bases each). CDR3 length: 13 amino acids. Germline CDR1 reads SGHTA; CDR2 reads FQGNSA. Trimming removed 3 bases from V and 6 bases from J, with 10 bases in between. Here the CDR3 DNA reads TGTGCCAGCAGCTTCAGGGAGAGGGATACGCAGTATTTT. Its protein product is CASSFRERDTQYF.

This chain joins TRBV6-5 and TRBJ1-2; 8 bases fit TRBD1. CDR1 and CDR2 (germline): MNHEY, SVGAGI. The CDR3 contains 16 residues. Unmatched junction bases numbered 11, after V lost 4 bases and J lost 4 bases. CDR3 in DNA: TGTGCCAGCAGTTCTATGTCAGGGGGCGCTAGCTATGGCTACACCTTC. As protein: CASSSMSGGASYGYTF.

This clonotype was seen only a few times. CDR3 sequence: CASGRGNEQYF. CDR3 nucleotide sequence: TGTGCCAGCGGCAGGGGGAACGAGCAGTACTTC. The rearrangement joins TRBV6-8 to TRBJ2-7; 7 bases are a match to TRBD1. Germline values: CDR1 MNHGY, CDR2 SAAAGT. With V trimmed by 8 bases and J by 5 bases, 3 bases remained unmatched. The CDR3 has 11 residues.

In its sample, this clonotype was seen many times. This rearrangement joins TRBV20-1 to TRBJ2-3; D perhaps matches TRBD1 (6 bases). The CDR3 loop spans 15 amino acids. Germline CDR1 is DFQATT and CDR2 is SNEGSKA (reference sequence). The V end lost 6 bases, the J end lost 2 bases, and 18 bases lay between the germline ends. CDR3 region: CSAEGQGMNTDTQYF. CDR3 DNA: TGCAGTGCCGAGGGACAAGGGATGAACACAGATACGCAGTATTTT.

The rearrangement uses TRBV7-2 and TRBJ2-7; D perhaps matches TRBD2 (5 bases). V was clipped by 3 bases and J by 3 bases, with 9 bases between them. Germline assignment: CDR1 SGHTA and CDR2 FQGNSA. The CDR3 runs to 13 residues. As DNA, the CDR3 is TGTGCCAGCAGCTTTCGGGGTTTCTACGAGCAGTACTTC. Its protein product is CASSFRGFYEQYF.

This clonotype was recorded at least ten times. The rearrangement joins TRBV19 to TRBJ2-3; 10 nucleotides align to TRBD2. CDR1 and CDR2 from the germline V gene are LNHDA and SQIVND (reference sequence). The trim removed 5 bases at V and 5 bases at J, leaving 10 bases unmatched. This CDR3 is 16 amino acids long. The CDR3 reads CASSVLLAGGGDTQYF. The CDR3 DNA sequence: TGTGCCAGTAGTGTACTTTTAGCGGGAGGCGGAGATACGCAGTATTTT.

The CDR3 nucleotides are TGTGCCAGCAGCTCCCCCCGGGACAGGGAGAGATTCACAGATACGCAGTATTTT. This sequence encodes CASSSPRDRERFTDTQYF. This chain joins TRBV7-1 and TRBJ2-3; TRBD1 aligns across 9 bases. TRBV7-1 is flagged as an ORF with uncertain function. V lost 3 bases to trimming and J lost 2 bases; unmatched junction nucleotides: 12. The CDR3 sequence is 18 residues long.